This T cell receptor beta chain emerged from a study of T cell responses to AZD1222 COVID-19 vaccine. Assay used: immunoSEQ multiplex PCR; TCRdb lists only in-frame clones, some missing. Of around 100,000 clones listed, about 93% are singletons. Points from the study as a whole: White British people made up most donors, females outnumbered males, and clonal diversity was possibly underestimated.

V shed 3 bases, J shed 4 bases, and the junction held 5 bases outside the gene matches. Germline V gene data show CDR1 as LNHNV and CDR2 as YYDKDF (reference sequence). There are 15 residues in the CDR3. Comments on this clone: Antigen: not known.

The source is an adult in good health. V usage is TRBV15 and J usage is TRBJ1-5, with 8 bases aligning to TRBD1. The source was peripheral blood, collected on day 0 of AZD1222 vaccination. The CDR3 loop reads CATSSGDRRNQPQHF. CDR3 nucleotides: TGTGCCACCAGCAGTGGGGACAGGAGGAATCAGCCCCAGCATTTT. Using reference TRBV15 and TRBJ1-5 for the parts outside the CDR3, the full variable domain is DAMVIQNPRYQVTQFGKPVTLSCSQTLNHNVMYWYQQKSSQAPKLLFHYYDKDFNNEADTPDNFQSRRPNTSFCFLDIRSPGLGDTAMYLCATSSGDRRNQPQHFGDGTRLSIL.